This T cell receptor beta chain was sequenced for a study of HIV-infected patients and healthy controls. Findings and caveats of the study: Healthy control repertoires had roughly threefold more distinct CDR3s than untreated HIV+ repertoires, and higher Shannon diversity. Significant mean usage differences between HIV-infected patients and controls involved eight alpha and eight beta V genes.

The repertoire came from unfractionated whole blood and reflected all unsorted peripheral T cells. Germline assignment: CDR1 MDHEN and CDR2 SYDVKM. V shed 6 bases, J shed 6 bases, and the junction held 7 bases outside the gene matches. This CDR3 has 15 residues. This clonotype was detected only a few times. Its antigen is as yet unknown. Alpha and beta constant-region primers primed reverse transcription of about 0.5 ug RNA. Separate chain-specific third strand synthesis with multiplexing indices produced the alpha and beta libraries. Second strand synthesis was primed from the SP2 site. A 12-nucleotide barcode per molecule came from two concatenated random hexamers added pre-amplification. MiXCR was run by TCRdb on the 5' RACE reads, yielding one entry per CDR3 protein. Seen here are about 19,000 distinct CDR3 sequences, over 7% observed once, and the top ten hold about 2.6%.

This TCR came from an adult in good health. The material sequenced was blood. The chain uses TRBV28 and TRBJ2-2, with 10 bases identical to TRBD1. The CDR3 nucleotides are TGTGCCAGCAGACCTACGGGACAGGGGTCCGGGGAGCTGTTTTTT. This gives the protein CASRPTGQGSGELFF. Variable domain in full (rest from reference TRBV28 and TRBJ2-2): DVKVTQSSRYLVKRTGEKVFLECVQDMDHENMFWYRQDPGLGLRLIYFSYDVKMKEKGDIPEGYSVSREKKERFSLILESASTNQTSMYLCASRPTGQGSGELFFGEGSRLTVL.